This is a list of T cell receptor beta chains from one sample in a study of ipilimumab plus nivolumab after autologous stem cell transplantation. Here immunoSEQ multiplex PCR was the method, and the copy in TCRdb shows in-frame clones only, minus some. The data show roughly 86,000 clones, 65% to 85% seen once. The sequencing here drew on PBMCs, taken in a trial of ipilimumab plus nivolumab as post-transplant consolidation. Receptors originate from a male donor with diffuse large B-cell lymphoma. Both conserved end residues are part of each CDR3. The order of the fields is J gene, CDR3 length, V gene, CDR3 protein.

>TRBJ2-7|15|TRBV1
CTSSQEGGGAYEQYF
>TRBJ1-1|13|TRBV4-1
CASSPGVGTEAFF
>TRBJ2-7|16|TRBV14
CASSHLTGTIGGEQYF
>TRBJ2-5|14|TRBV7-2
CASSIDGTRGTQYF
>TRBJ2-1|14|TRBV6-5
CASSWTSGVKEQFF
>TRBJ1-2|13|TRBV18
CASSPGENYGYTF
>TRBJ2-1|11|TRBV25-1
CASTAGNEQFF
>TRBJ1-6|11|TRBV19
CASIHNSPLHF
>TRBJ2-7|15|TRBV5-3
CASSQSAGDTYEQYF
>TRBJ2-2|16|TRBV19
CASSIIGLEDTGELFF
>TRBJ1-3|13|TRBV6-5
CASRRGAGNTIYF
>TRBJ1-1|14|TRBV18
CASSSSHTNTEAFF
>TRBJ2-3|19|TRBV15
CATSRFPGLAGGRTDTQYF
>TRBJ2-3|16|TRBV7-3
CASSLSGSPSTDTQYF
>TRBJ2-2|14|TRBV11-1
CASSLGQGVGELFF
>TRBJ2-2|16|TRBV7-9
CASSHRTGGNTGELFF
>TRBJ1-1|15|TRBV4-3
CASSPGGGLGTEAFF
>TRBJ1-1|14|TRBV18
CASSPTRENTEAFF
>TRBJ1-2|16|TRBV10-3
CAISEGLGDLGYGYTF
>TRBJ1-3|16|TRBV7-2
CASSLLRVSSGNTIYF
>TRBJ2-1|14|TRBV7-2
CASSLEVYYNEQFF
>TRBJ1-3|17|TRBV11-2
CASSPREGGLSGNTIYF
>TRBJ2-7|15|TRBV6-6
CASSTLGQGNYEQYF
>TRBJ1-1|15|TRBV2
CASRRQGATNTEAFF
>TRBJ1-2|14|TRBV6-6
CASSYSSPNYGYTF
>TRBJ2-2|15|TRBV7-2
CASSLDRLANGELFF
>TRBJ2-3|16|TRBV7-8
CASSLGGLLSGVTQYF
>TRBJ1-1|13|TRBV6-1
CASRQGWNTEAFF
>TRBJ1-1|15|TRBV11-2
CASSLERIMNTEAFF
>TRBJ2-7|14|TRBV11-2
CASSLDTTGRQQYF
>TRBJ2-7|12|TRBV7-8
CASSLPTTEQYF
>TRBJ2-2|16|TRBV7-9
CASSQRTLANTGELFF
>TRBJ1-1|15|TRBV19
CASSMRGGRRLEAFF
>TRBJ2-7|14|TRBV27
CASSLWGQAYEQYF
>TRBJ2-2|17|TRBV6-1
CASSEGLHRGFTGELFF
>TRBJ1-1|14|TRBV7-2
CASSFRRISTEAFF
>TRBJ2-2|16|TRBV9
CASSVAAGLGGGELFF
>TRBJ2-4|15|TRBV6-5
CASSRLAGGGNIQYF
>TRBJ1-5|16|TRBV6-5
CASSYAGAASNQPQHF
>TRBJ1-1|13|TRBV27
CASSLSRGTEAFF
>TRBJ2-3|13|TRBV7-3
CASSPRQGDTQYF
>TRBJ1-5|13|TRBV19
CATGDNSNQPQHF
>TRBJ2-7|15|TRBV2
CASSEWPSGGAEQYF
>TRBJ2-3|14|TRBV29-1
CSVDEGVGVGTQYF
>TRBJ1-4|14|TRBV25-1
CASSSATTNEKLFF
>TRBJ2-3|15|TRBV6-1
CASIKLGGRTDTQYF
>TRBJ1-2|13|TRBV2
CASSETGADGYTF
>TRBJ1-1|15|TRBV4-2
CASSLLRGRDTEAFF
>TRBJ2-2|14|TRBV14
CASSRGSNTGELFF
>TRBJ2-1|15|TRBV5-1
CASSSGRGGYNEQFF